This paragraph reports one T cell receptor (beta chain). Its antigen is not known. The data are from a study of identical twins. Study-wide results and limits: Modeled out-of-frame TCR alpha sharing in monozygotic twins fell below observed levels. Cord blood beta clonotypes present at high abundance carried fewer insertions; no such pattern appeared in memory repertoires. Twin pairs' shared out-of-frame alpha sequences were enriched in low generation probability.

Template switching added a universal primer site; cDNA carried unique molecular identifiers. From the 5' RACE reads, TCRdb called clonotypes with MiXCR, one entry per CDR3 protein. The data show under 500,000 distinct CDR3 sequences, 14% seen once. This sample also belongs to another study, concerning yellow fever vaccine responses in identical twins.

Material for sequencing was CD4+ T cells sorted from blood. The sequence derives from a woman younger than 30 in good health.

The CDR3 nucleotides read TGTGCCAGCAGTACGGAGACACACACCGGGGAGCTGTTTTTT. It specifies CASSTETHTGELFF. The chain is built from TRBV7-2 and TRBJ2-2, with D hard to call. CDR3 length equals 14 residues. The germline V gene encodes CDR1 SGHTA and CDR2 FQGNSA. V was cut by 6 bases and J by 3 bases, with 11 bases left in between.